This T cell receptor beta chain was sequenced for a study of neoadjuvant nivolumab and ipilimumab in lung cancer. Whole-study context: Patients got nivolumab 3 mg/kg on days 1, 15 and 29; combination added ipilimumab 1 mg/kg day 1.

J lost 2 bases, V lost 5 bases, and 6 bases had no gene match. The CDR3 extends over 15 amino acids. The germline V gene encodes CDR1 MGHDK and CDR2 SYGVNS. Remarks on this clone: What it binds is unknown.

Profiling relied on immunoSEQ multiplex PCR, and the TCRdb table lists in-frame clones only, not all of them. Counted here are about 4,000 clones, roughly three quarters occurring once; the ten biggest clones make up approximately 4.8%. Study-level points and caveats: Resected-tumor TCR richness correlated positively with pretherapy blood richness.

The receptor was derived from an adult with non-small cell lung cancer. Sequencing used peripheral blood, obtained after neoadjuvant nivolumab, alone or with ipilimumab, at or shortly before surgery. The gene calls are TRBV25-1 and TRBJ1-3; 7 positions match TRBD1. This chain's CDR3 is CASSSSGTAGNTIYF. The CDR3 bases are TGTGCCAGCAGTTCCTCCGGGACAGCTGGAAACACCATATATTTT.